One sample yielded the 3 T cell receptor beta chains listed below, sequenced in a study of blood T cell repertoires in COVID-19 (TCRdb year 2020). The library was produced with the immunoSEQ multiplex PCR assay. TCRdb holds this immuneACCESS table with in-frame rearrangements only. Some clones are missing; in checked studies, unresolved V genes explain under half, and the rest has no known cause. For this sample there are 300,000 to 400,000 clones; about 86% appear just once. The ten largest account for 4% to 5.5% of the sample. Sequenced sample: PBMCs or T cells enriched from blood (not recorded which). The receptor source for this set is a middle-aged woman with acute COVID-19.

CDR3 bases: TGTGCCAGCAGGTCACAGCAGAACTATGGCTACACCTTC. It encodes CASRSQQNYGYTF. The V and J genes are TRBV12-3 or TRBV12-4 and TRBJ1-2; D call uncertain. The CDR3 covers 13 residues. Trimming left V 6 bases short and J 2 bases short, with 10 bases between.

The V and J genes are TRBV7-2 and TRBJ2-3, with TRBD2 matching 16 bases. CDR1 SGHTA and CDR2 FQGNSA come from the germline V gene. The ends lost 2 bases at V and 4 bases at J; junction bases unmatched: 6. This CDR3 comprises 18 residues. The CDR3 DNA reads TGTGCCAGCAGCTTAAGGGCCGGGACTAGCGGGGGGGCAGATACGCAGTATTTT. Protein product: CASSLRAGTSGGADTQYF.

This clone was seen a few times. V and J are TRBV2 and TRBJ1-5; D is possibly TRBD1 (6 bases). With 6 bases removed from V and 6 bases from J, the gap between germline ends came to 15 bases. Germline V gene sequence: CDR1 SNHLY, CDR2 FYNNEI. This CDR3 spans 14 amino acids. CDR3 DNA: TGTGCCAGCAGCTTGACAGGCGCGTCTCAGCCCCAGCATTTT. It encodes CASSLTGASQPQHF. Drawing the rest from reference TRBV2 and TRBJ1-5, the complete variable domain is EPEVTQTPSHQVTQMGQEVILRCVPISNHLYFYWYRQILGQKVEFLVSFYNNEISEKSEIFDDQFSVERPDGSNFTLKIRSTKLEDSAMYFCASSLTGASQPQHFGDGTRLSIL.